Below are 14 T cell receptor beta chains sequenced from a single sample in a study of cytomegalovirus exposure and HLA in healthy donors. PCR primers comprised 60 Vbeta and 13 Jbeta primers. Method: immunoSEQ multiplex PCR; TCRdb's copy keeps in-frame clones and lacks some. The profile shows tens of thousands of clones, roughly four fifths of them singletons. The specimen sequenced was PBMCs. All receptors come from a man between 65 and 80 years old in good health and CMV-seronegative.

This clone was seen a single time. This chain joins TRBV28 and TRBJ1-3, with D possibly being TRBD1 (6 bases). V lost 6 bases to trimming and J lost 0 bases, with 9 bases between them. The germline CDR1 and CDR2 sequences are MDHEN and SYDVKM. This CDR3 region has 14 residues. The CDR3 bases are TGTGCCAGCAGACGACAGGTCTCTGGAAACACCATATATTTT. Translated, it gives CASRRQVSGNTIYF.

The chain employs TRBV12-2 and TRBJ1-1; the table's TRBD1 call for D was not verified on the DNA. TRBV12-2 is listed as a pseudogene. This CDR3 is built from 17 residues. The CDR3 sequence is CASRLARDRGRNTEAFF. The DNA of the CDR3 is TGTGCAAGTCGCTTAGCCCGGGACAGGGGGCGCAACACTGAAGCTTTCTTT.

This sequence joins TRBV6-1 and TRBJ2-5, with TRBD2 matching over 11 bases. V lost 5 bases and J lost 4; bases outside the gene matches: 3. The CDR3 extends over 14 amino acids. Per germline, CDR1 MNHNS and CDR2 SASEGT. The CDR3 protein is CASSRLAGSETQYF. CDR3 nucleotide sequence: TGTGCCAGCAGTCGACTAGCGGGGTCAGAGACCCAGTACTTC.

The J gene is TRBJ2-1, the V gene TRBV5-1; D is undetermined. This CDR3 has 14 residues. V was trimmed by 0 bases and J by 2 bases, leaving 6 bases between them. Per the germline V gene, CDR1 is SGHRS and CDR2 is YFSETQ. In DNA, the CDR3 is TGCGCCAGCAGCTTGGTCGCGACCTACAATGAGCAGTTCTTC. Amino acid sequence: CASSLVATYNEQFF.

The chain combines TRBV9 with TRBJ2-3, with D possibly TRBD1 on 6 matching bases. The germline V gene encodes CDR1 SGDLS and CDR2 YYNGEE. Trimming stripped 3 bases from V and 2 bases from J, with 10 bases between. This CDR3 is 14 amino acids long. The CDR3 DNA reads as TGTGCCAGCAGCGGCCGGGACAACACAGATACGCAGTATTTT. Protein: CASSGRDNTDTQYF.

The chain joins TRBV7-8 to TRBJ1-4, with 8 bases fitting TRBD1. This CDR3 comprises 14 residues. Germline V lookup: CDR1 SGHVS, CDR2 FQNEAQ. Trimming at V came to 6 bases and at J to 8 bases, leaving 8 bases not matched to a gene. The CDR3 region is CASRPTGEREKLFF. CDR3 sequence (DNA): TGTGCCAGCAGGCCGACAGGGGAGCGAGAAAAACTGTTTTTT.

This chain uses TRBV6-5 with TRBJ2-7, with 9 bases identical to TRBD1. This CDR3 contains 15 residues. After removal of 5 bases from V and 4 bases from J, the junction contained 9 bases not matched to a gene. CDR1 and CDR2 from the germline V gene are MNHEY and SVGAGI. CDR3 DNA: TGTGCCAGCAGTAAATCCTTGGACAGGGGTTACGAGCAGTACTTC. Protein product: CASSKSLDRGYEQYF.

The gene calls are TRBV7-2 and TRBJ2-6, with D unresolved. This CDR3 comprises 15 residues. Trimming cost V 6 bases and J 0 bases, with 9 bases left between them. Germline loops: CDR1 SGHTA, CDR2 FQGNSA. This chain's CDR3 is CASSSYPSGANVLTF. The CDR3 DNA sequence: TGTGCCAGCAGTTCCTATCCCTCTGGGGCCAACGTCCTGACTTTC.

CDR3 loop: CASSAGTNNEQFF. CDR3 sequence (DNA): TGTGCCAGCAGCGCCGGGACAAACAATGAGCAGTTCTTC. The rearrangement links TRBV5-4 to TRBJ2-1; D perhaps matches TRBD1 (6 bases). The germline CDR1 and CDR2 sequences are SGHNT and YYREEE (reference sequence). The CDR3 loop spans 13 amino acids. The ends were cut back, 4 bases at V and 5 bases at J, with 10 bases in the middle.

The rearrangement links TRBV5-1 to TRBJ2-3, with unresolved D. V lost 0 bases to trimming and J lost 2 bases, with 7 bases between them. The CDR3 runs 14 residues. Germline loops: CDR1 SGHRS, CDR2 YFSETQ. The CDR3 sequence: CASSLEQLTDTQYF. Here the CDR3 DNA reads TGCGCCAGCAGCTTGGAACAGCTCACAGATACGCAGTATTTT. The full variable domain, rest sourced from reference TRBV5-1 and TRBJ2-3, is KAGVTQTPRYLIKTRGQQVTLSCSPISGHRSVSWYQQTPGQGLQFLFEYFSETQRNKGNFPGRFSGRQFSNSRSEMNVSTLELGDSALYLCASSLEQLTDTQYFGPGTRLTVL.

The chain is built from TRBV19 and TRBJ2-3; TRBD1 agrees at 9 bases. CDR3 size: 16 residues. Germline lookup yields CDR1 LNHDA and CDR2 SQIVND (reference sequence). V lost 3 bases and J lost 3; bases outside the gene matches: 7. CDR3 loop: CASSISGTGLTDTQYF. The CDR3 DNA reads as TGTGCCAGTAGTATCTCCGGGACAGGGTTAACAGATACGCAGTATTTT.

The chain is built from TRBV9 and TRBJ2-5; 8 bases are a match to TRBD1. The CDR3 spans 17 residues. Germline-derived CDR1 and CDR2 are SGDLS and YYNGEE. V was pared by 0 bases and J by 4 bases, with 11 bases of the junction left unmatched. The CDR3 loop reads CASSVGAGGPTGETQYF. For the CDR3, the DNA is TGTGCCAGCAGCGTAGGGGCAGGGGGCCCCACAGGAGAGACCCAGTACTTC.

This chain links TRBV19 with TRBJ2-7; TRBD2 agrees at 9 bases. Per germline, CDR1 LNHDA and CDR2 SQIVND (reference sequence). The CDR3 spans 14 residues. V lost 5 bases, J lost 6 bases, and 8 bases stayed unmatched. DNA of the CDR3: TGTGCCAGTAGTGTACCGGGACTAGCAAGCGAGCAGTACTTC. Encoded protein: CASSVPGLASEQYF. Complete variable domain (other parts from reference TRBV19 and TRBJ2-7): DGGITQSPKYLFRKEGQNVTLSCEQNLNHDAMYWYRQDPGQGLRLIYYSQIVNDFQKGDIAEGYSVSREKKESFPLTVTSAQKNPTAFYLCASSVPGLASEQYFGPGTRLTVT.

The genes are TRBV2 and TRBJ2-2; a weak D match, TRBD1 (6 bases). Between the trimmed V and J ends, which lost 6 bases and 7 bases, there was a span of 18 bases. The CDR3 length is 15 residues. Germline values: CDR1 SNHLY, CDR2 FYNNEI. The CDR3 DNA is TGTGCCAGCAGCCGTCGGCTGGGGGCGGGCGGGGAGCTGTTTTTT. It encodes CASSRRLGAGGELFF.